These 14 T cell receptor beta chains originate from one sample sequenced in a study of shared clonotypes between healthy human individuals. Here immunoSEQ multiplex PCR was the method, and the copy in TCRdb shows in-frame clones only, minus some. The sample includes roughly 700,000 clones, around 72% seen only once; the top ten take around 1.6%. The source material was memory CD4+ T cells sorted from blood. Subset noted: CD45RA-negative fraction. All receptors come from a woman between 25 and 40 years old in good health.

The chain joins TRBV7-3 to TRBJ2-1; 13 positions agree with TRBD2. Germline assignment: CDR1 SGHTA and CDR2 FQGTGA. V dropped 1 base and J dropped 9; count of bases not matched to a gene: 3. The CDR3 is 15 amino acids. DNA of the CDR3: TGTGCCAGCAGCTTAAGCGGACTAGCGGGAGCTGAGCAGTTCTTC. This gives the protein CASSLSGLAGAEQFF.

V gene TRBV5-1 combines with J gene TRBJ2-1; TRBD2 is a possible D gene (5 bases). Germline CDR1 and CDR2: SGHRS and YFSETQ. Trimming removed 2 bases from V and 5 bases from J, with 11 bases in between. The CDR3 is 14 amino acids. CDR3 protein: CASSLGQEDNEQFF. As DNA, the CDR3 is TGCGCCAGCAGCTTAGGGCAGGAGGACAATGAGCAGTTCTTC.

This sequence joins TRBV6-1 and TRBJ2-5; D is perhaps TRBD2 (5 bases). CDR1 and CDR2 from the germline V gene are MNHNS and SASEGT. Trimming stripped 6 bases from V and 4 bases from J, with 15 bases between. This CDR3 has 14 residues. CDR3 residues: CASSTYGSGETQYF. CDR3 coding DNA: TGTGCCAGCAGCACTTACGGCAGCGGAGAGACCCAGTACTTC.

The rearrangement links TRBV27 to TRBJ2-1, with D unclear. CDR1 and CDR2 (germline): MNHEY, SMNVEV (reference sequence). V was shortened by 6 bases and J by 0 bases, with 12 bases between the two germline ends. The CDR3 is 15 amino acids. CDR3 bases: TGTGCCAGCAGGCAGCGCCCAAGCTCCTACAATGAGCAGTTCTTC. Protein sequence: CASRQRPSSYNEQFF.

This clone was counted ten times or more. The chain links TRBV18 to TRBJ1-3; 8 nucleotides agree with TRBD1. Germline values: CDR1 KGHSH, CDR2 LQKENI. The V gene end was trimmed by 3 bases and the J gene end by 0 bases; junction bases not matched to a gene: 13. CDR3 size: 19 residues. CDR3 sequence reads: CASSPPTGAGPFSGNTIYF. In DNA, the CDR3 is TGTGCCAGCTCACCTCCGACAGGGGCCGGTCCTTTCTCTGGAAACACCATATATTTT.

The chain uses TRBV19 and TRBJ2-5; tentatively, D is TRBD1 (6 bases). This CDR3 spans 15 amino acids. Trimming stripped 1 base from V and 5 bases from J, with 14 bases between. Germline CDR1 is LNHDA and CDR2 is SQIVND (reference sequence). The CDR3 here is CASSIGWGPGETQYF. CDR3 DNA: TGTGCCAGTAGTATAGGGTGGGGGCCAGGTGAGACCCAGTACTTC.

This clone was picked up a small number of times. J is TRBJ2-3 and V is TRBV2, with TRBD2 matching over 14 bases. Trimming removed 5 bases from V and 1 base from J; junction bases left unmatched: 2. CDR3 length: 16 residues. Germline CDR1 and CDR2: SNHLY and FYNNEI. This CDR3 reads CASSRLAGGGTDTQYF. The CDR3 DNA sequence: TGTGCCAGCAGTCGACTAGCGGGAGGGGGCACAGATACGCAGTATTTT. The full variable domain, its missing parts supplied by reference TRBV2 and TRBJ2-3, is EPEVTQTPSHQVTQMGQEVILRCVPISNHLYFYWYRQILGQKVEFLVSFYNNEISEKSEIFDDQFSVERPDGSNFTLKIRSTKLEDSAMYFCASSRLAGGGTDTQYFGPGTRLTVL.

The chain joins TRBV4-1 to TRBJ2-7; 7 bases match TRBD2. The V gene end was trimmed by 3 bases and the J gene end by 1 base; junction bases not matched to a gene: 6. The CDR3 is made up of 15 amino acids. The V gene's germline CDR1 is MGHRA and CDR2 YSYEKL. The CDR3 sequence is CASSHQSGTSYEQYF. As DNA, the CDR3 is TGCGCCAGCAGCCACCAGAGCGGGACTTCCTACGAGCAGTACTTC.

V usage is TRBV6-5 and J usage is TRBJ1-1; 7 positions match TRBD1. This CDR3 region has 15 residues. Trimming removed 5 bases from V and 1 base from J; junction bases left unmatched: 7. CDR1 is MNHEY, CDR2 SVGAGI, per germline. The chain's CDR3 is CASSITGVGNTEAFF. The CDR3, as DNA: TGTGCCAGCAGTATAACAGGGGTGGGGAACACTGAAGCTTTCTTT.

The V call is TRBV19, the J call TRBJ2-2, with TRBD2 matching 7 bases. V dropped 6 bases and J dropped 2; count of bases not matched to a gene: 9. Germline V gene lookup returns CDR1 LNHDA and CDR2 SQIVND (reference sequence). The CDR3 runs 16 residues. In DNA, the CDR3 is TGTGCCAGTAGGATCAGACTAGCACCTAACACCGGGGAGCTGTTTTTT. This encodes CASRIRLAPNTGELFF.

In its sample, this clone was seen a few times. The genes are TRBV5-4 and TRBJ2-7, with D perhaps matching TRBD1 or TRBD2 (5 bases each). CDR1 and CDR2 from the germline V gene are SGHNT and YYREEE (reference sequence). This CDR3 has 15 residues. V lost 0 bases and J lost 5, with 15 bases in between. The CDR3 nucleotides read TGTGCCAGCAGCTTGGATCCGGGGCCTTACGACGAGCAGTACTTC. Amino acid sequence: CASSLDPGPYDEQYF.

The sample holds one count of this clone. V is TRBV28 and J is TRBJ1-5, with 11 bases matching TRBD1. Germline lookup yields CDR1 MDHEN and CDR2 SYDVKM. V shed 1 base and J 7 bases; nucleotides not matched to a gene: 3. This CDR3 spans 15 amino acids. CDR3 protein: CASSLSGQGAQPQHF. The CDR3 DNA reads TGTGCCAGCAGTTTATCAGGACAGGGGGCACAGCCCCAGCATTTT.

V usage is TRBV5-3 and J usage is TRBJ2-1; 11 positions match TRBD2. TRBV5-3 is an ORF for which the function is uncertain. V dropped 3 bases and J dropped 9; count of bases not matched to a gene: 11. The length of the CDR3 is 16 residues. The CDR3 here is CARSSTGTSGLFEQFF. Written as DNA, the CDR3 is TGTGCCAGAAGCTCCACCGGGACTAGCGGTTTGTTTGAGCAGTTCTTC.

This clone was observed a few times. V is TRBV29-1 and J is TRBJ2-3; weak D call: TRBD1 (8 bases). Germline V gene data show CDR1 as SQVTM and CDR2 as ANQGSEA. CDR3 length: 13 amino acids. Trimming pared 8 bases from V and 5 bases from J, leaving 17 bases between. CDR3 loop: CSSAQGGVDTQYF. DNA for the CDR3: TGCAGCTCAGCACAGGGGGGGGTAGATACGCAGTATTTT.